This T cell receptor (beta chain) appears in the sequencing data of a study of early T cells in non-severe SARS-CoV-2 infection (dated by TCRdb to about 2021). With respect to the entire study: Bulk RNA from unsorted whole blood was used for TCR sequencing, so alpha and beta chains could not be paired.

Taken from the germline V gene, the CDR1 and CDR2 loops are SGHAT and FQNNGV. The CDR3, from cysteine to phenylalanine, totals 15 residues. Solely the CDR3 DNA is kept, with 45 bases framed from the first base. V is pared back by 4 bases and J by 2 bases, with 14 bases lying between the germline termini. To prepare the library, 5' RACE was applied. TCRdb lists the instrument as NextSeq 500. Unique molecular identifiers were attached to individual cDNA molecules in the TCR library protocol so that sequencing error and PCR bias could be corrected. Both TCR alpha and beta chains were sequenced, and tight co-correlation was observed between alpha and beta sequence abundances in each sample. On the study's bioinformatics: Decombinator V4 was used to annotate the V gene, J gene and CDR3 of the TCR sequences. TCRs were defined as expanded if a significant change between any two time points was detected under a Poisson model with p below 0.0001. TCR abundances were normalised to the total number of TCRs sequenced per sample and expressed as counts per million. TRAV1-2 paired with TRAJ12, TRAJ20 or TRAJ33 defined MAIT TCRs, while TRAV10 paired with TRAJ18 defined iNKT TCRs. VDJdb, accessed 1 November 2021, was searched for CMV, EBV and SARS-CoV-2 annotated TCRs, with TCRs annotated for multiple antigens excluded. TCRdb reworked the public reads: Q25 trimming with fastp, MiXCR clone assembly, productive beta chains retained. Each entry is one CDR3 protein sequence, shown with its most common DNA and genes. TCRdb assigned the V and J calls; the authors' analysis was not used. For this sample the table gives some 85,000 distinct CDR3 sequences, of which about an eighth were detected only once. Approximately 1.5% of the sample belongs to the ten largest clones.

Set within a cohort of healthcare workers in London, UK, this nested case-control study involved weekly PCR testing of nasopharyngeal swabs along with blood sampling. Between 23 and 31 March 2020, the week of the UK lockdown, healthcare workers were enrolled and then followed up weekly for as long as 16 weeks. Summary of the overall study and its limitations: VDJdb matching was skewed toward anti-spike CD8 responses, so virus-specific expansions were likely underestimated and private and CD4 specificities were missed.

This clonotype has more than one count but fewer than ten. Its recognized antigen is unknown. Per-nucleotide qualities are absent, and no much larger clonotype sits a single base away. This receptor chain uses TRBV11-2 and TRBJ2-5; no D gene call is confident. Source material: whole blood. The sequence came from an adult who was a healthcare worker with PCR-confirmed SARS-CoV-2 infection or an uninfected control (not recorded which). For the CDR3, the sequence is CASSSPAGRQETQYF. The base sequence is TGTGCCAGCAGCTCACCTGCCGGTAGGCAAGAGACCCAGTACTTC.